These T cell receptor beta chains were read from a single sample in a study of blood T cell repertoires in COVID-19. Data came from immunoSEQ multiplex PCR; TCRdb stores just in-frame clones and leaves some out. The sample records about 200,000 clones, just under 90% being singletons. Sequencing was performed on PBMCs or T cells enriched from blood (not recorded which). The receptors were sampled from a man aged 25-45 years who had recovered from COVID-19. Both conserved end residues are part of each CDR3. The D gene is left open where the match is weak. The size of a clone is reported for some rows only, either as once, few or many, or as a class for expanded clones.

abundance	d_gene	j_gene	v_gene	CDR3nt	CDR3aa
-	TRBD1	TRBJ2-1	TRBV13	TGTGCCAGCAGCTTACCCGGGACAGGGTTTAATGAGCAGTTCTTC	CASSLPGTGFNEQFF
-	-	TRBJ1-5	TRBV5-4	TGTGCCAGCAGCAAAACAGGGAGCAATCAGCCCCAGCATTTT	CASSKTGSNQPQHF
-	-	TRBJ1-1	TRBV30	TGTGCCTGGAGTCCTGGACGGGGGAACACTGAAGCTTTCTTT	CAWSPGRGNTEAFF
-	TRBD1	TRBJ1-4	TRBV2	TGTGCCAGCAGGTGGACAGGGGATGAAAAACTGTTTTTT	CASRWTGDEKLFF
-	-	TRBJ1-2	TRBV11-2	TGTGCCAGCAGCTTAGAAGGACAGCTTAACTATGGCTACACCTTC	CASSLEGQLNYGYTF
-	TRBD2	TRBJ2-1	TRBV11-3	TGTGCCAGCAGCTTAGCGGGAGGGGGAAATGAGCAGTTCTTC	CASSLAGGGNEQFF
few	TRBD2	TRBJ2-7	TRBV19	TGTGCCAGTAGTATGGCGGGAGCCCCCTACGAGCAGTACTTC	CASSMAGAPYEQYF
-	TRBD2	TRBJ2-1	TRBV5-1	TGCGCCAGCAGCTTGGAGAGCGGGAGTGAGCAGTTCTTC	CASSLESGSEQFF
-	TRBD1	TRBJ2-1	TRBV19	TGTGCCAGTAGCGGGACAGGCCGCCGGAATGAGCAGTTCTTC	CASSGTGRRNEQFF
-	-	TRBJ1-2	TRBV2	TGTGCCAGCAATCCCGGGCAGGGATATCACTATGGCTACACCTTC	CASNPGQGYHYGYTF
-	-	TRBJ2-7	TRBV20-1	TGCAGTGCTAGTGCCAGGGGAATAAGCTACGAGCAGTACTTC	CSASARGISYEQYF
-	TRBD2	TRBJ2-5	TRBV30	TGTGCCTGGAGTGCGGGACTAGCGGGGGTAGAGACCCAGTACTTC	CAWSAGLAGVETQYF
-	TRBD1	TRBJ2-5	TRBV19	TGTGCCAGTAGTATCCACCGGACAGGGGCAGAGACCCAGTACTTC	CASSIHRTGAETQYF
-	-	TRBJ2-3	TRBV4-1	TGCGCCAGCAGCCAAGATCCCGGACTACCAGGCACAGATACGCAGTATTTT	CASSQDPGLPGTDTQYF
-	TRBD2	TRBJ2-7	TRBV4-1	TGCGCCAGCAGTCTCGGGACTAGCGGGACCTACGAGCAGTACTTC	CASSLGTSGTYEQYF
-	-	TRBJ1-6	TRBV11-2	TGTGCCAGCAGCTTAGGGGCGGGACTTTCACCCCTCCACTTT	CASSLGAGLSPLHF
-	-	TRBJ1-5	TRBV7-9	TGTGCCAGCAGCCCGAGTCCGGGGGGCGATAATCAGCCCCAGCATTTT	CASSPSPGGDNQPQHF